This T cell receptor (beta chain) originates from a study of cytomegalovirus exposure and HLA in healthy donors. Findings and caveats of the study: Prediction of most subjects' HLA-A and HLA-B alleles by TCR beta sequences was reportedly accurate. Later analysis demonstrated an association between a missense DCLRE1C variant and TCR beta V- and J-gene trimming. TCR sequences were mostly rare, though some public TCRs occurred in many donors.

Details on this clone: What it binds is not known.

In the PCR, 60 Vbeta and 13 Jbeta primers were used. This table comes from immunoSEQ multiplex PCR, and its TCRdb copy is limited to in-frame clones, with some not included. The table includes roughly 99,000 clones, about 74% detected once. This sequence originates from a woman in her forties in good health and CMV-seropositive. The sample consisted of PBMCs.

CDR3: CASSLDGGGAQPQHF. In DNA, the CDR3 is TGTGCCAGCAGCTTGGATGGCGGCGGAGCTCAGCCCCAGCATTTT. This chain uses TRBV5-4 with TRBJ1-5; D unresolved. In germline, CDR1 is SGHNT, CDR2 YYREEE (reference sequence). This CDR3 contains 15 residues. V dropped 0 bases and J dropped 6 bases, with 13 bases sitting between them.